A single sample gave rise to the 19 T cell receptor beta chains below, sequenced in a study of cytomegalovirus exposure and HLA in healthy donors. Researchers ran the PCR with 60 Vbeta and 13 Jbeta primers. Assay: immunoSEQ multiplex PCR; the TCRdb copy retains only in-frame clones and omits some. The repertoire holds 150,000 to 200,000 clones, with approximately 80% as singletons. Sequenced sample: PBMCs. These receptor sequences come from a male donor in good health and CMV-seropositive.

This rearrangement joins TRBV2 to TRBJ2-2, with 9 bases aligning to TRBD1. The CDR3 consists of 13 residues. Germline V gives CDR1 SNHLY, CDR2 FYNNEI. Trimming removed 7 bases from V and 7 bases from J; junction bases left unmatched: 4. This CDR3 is CASTRTGDGELFF. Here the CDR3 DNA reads TGTGCCAGCACTAGGACAGGGGACGGGGAGCTGTTTTTT.

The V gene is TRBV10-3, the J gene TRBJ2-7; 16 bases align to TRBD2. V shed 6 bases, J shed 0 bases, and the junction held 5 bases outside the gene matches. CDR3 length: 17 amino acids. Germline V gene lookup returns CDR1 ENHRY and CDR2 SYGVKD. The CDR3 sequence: CAISFGTSGGVSYEQYF. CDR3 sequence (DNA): TGTGCCATCAGCTTTGGGACTAGCGGGGGGGTCTCCTACGAGCAGTACTTC.

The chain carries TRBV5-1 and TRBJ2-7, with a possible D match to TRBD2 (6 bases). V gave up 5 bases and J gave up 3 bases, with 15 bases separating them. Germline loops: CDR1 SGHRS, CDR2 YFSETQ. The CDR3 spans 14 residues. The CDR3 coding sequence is TGCGCCAGCAGGTGGGACCCGGGACTCTACGAGCAGTACTTC. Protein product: CASRWDPGLYEQYF.

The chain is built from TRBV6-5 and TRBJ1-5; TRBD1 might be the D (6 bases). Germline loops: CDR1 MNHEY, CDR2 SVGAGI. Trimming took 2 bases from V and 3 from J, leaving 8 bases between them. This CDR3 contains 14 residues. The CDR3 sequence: CASSYGGSNQPQHF. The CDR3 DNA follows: TGTGCCAGCAGTTACGGGGGCTCCAATCAGCCCCAGCATTTT.

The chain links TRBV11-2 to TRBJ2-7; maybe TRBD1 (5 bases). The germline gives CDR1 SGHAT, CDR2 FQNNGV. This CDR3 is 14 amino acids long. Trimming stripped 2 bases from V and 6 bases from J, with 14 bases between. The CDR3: CASSLTGYSSEQYF. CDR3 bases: TGTGCCAGCAGCTTAACAGGCTACTCTAGCGAGCAGTACTTC.

CDR3 sequence: CASSSDRAQVGTDTQYF. The CDR3 nucleotides read TGCGCCAGCAGCTCGGACAGGGCCCAGGTCGGCACAGATACGCAGTATTTT. The chain joins TRBV5-1 to TRBJ2-3; TRBD1 aligns across 8 bases. This CDR3 is built from 17 residues. J gave up 1 base and V 3 bases, and 10 bases lay outside the gene matches. Germline loops: CDR1 SGHRS, CDR2 YFSETQ.

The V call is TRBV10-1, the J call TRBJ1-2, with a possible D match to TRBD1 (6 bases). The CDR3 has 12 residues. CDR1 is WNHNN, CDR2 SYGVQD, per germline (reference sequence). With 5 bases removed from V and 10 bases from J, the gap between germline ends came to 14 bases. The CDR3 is CASSSGDTYYTF. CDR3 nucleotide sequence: TGCGCCAGCAGTTCAGGGGACACCTACTACACCTTC.

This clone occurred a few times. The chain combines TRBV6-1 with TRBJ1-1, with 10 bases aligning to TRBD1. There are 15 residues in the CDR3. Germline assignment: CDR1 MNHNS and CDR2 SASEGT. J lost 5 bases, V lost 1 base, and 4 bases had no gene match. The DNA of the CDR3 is TGTGCCAGCAGTGAAGTGGTGGGACAGGGGACTGAAGCTTTCTTT. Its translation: CASSEVVGQGTEAFF.

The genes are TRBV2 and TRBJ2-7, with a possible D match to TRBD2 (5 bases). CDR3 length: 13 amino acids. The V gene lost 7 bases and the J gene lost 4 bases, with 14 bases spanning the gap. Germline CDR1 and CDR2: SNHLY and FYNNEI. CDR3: CASKVGGPYEQYF. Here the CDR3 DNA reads TGTGCCAGCAAGGTAGGAGGTCCTTACGAGCAGTACTTC.

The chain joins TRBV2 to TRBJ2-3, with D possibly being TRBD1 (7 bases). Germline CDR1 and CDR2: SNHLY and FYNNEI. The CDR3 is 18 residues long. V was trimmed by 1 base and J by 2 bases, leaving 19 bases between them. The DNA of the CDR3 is TGTGCCAGCAGTGAAGTGGGGAATGGAGGGACAGCCACAGATACGCAGTATTTT. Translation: CASSEVGNGGTATDTQYF.

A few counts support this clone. CDR3 region: CASREALNTEAFF. The CDR3 DNA follows: TGTGCCAGCAGGGAGGCACTGAACACTGAAGCTTTCTTT. V is TRBV2 and J is TRBJ1-1; D gene ambiguous. The germline V gene has CDR1 SNHLY and CDR2 FYNNEI. V lost 6 bases and J lost 0, with 8 bases in between. This CDR3 comprises 13 residues.

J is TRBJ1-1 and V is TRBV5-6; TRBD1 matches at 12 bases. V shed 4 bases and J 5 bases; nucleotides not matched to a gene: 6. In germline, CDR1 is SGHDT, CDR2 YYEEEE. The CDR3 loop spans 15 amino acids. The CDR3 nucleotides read TGTGCCAGCAGCCGGCGGGACAGGGGGCTTACTGAAGCTTTCTTT. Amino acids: CASSRRDRGLTEAFF.

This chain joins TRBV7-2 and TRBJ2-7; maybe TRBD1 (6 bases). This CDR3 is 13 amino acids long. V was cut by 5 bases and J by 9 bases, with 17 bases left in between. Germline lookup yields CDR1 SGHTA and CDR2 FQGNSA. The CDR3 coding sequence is TGTGCCAGCAGCGCCCCGGGACAAAAGGTGCAGTACTTC. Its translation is CASSAPGQKVQYF.

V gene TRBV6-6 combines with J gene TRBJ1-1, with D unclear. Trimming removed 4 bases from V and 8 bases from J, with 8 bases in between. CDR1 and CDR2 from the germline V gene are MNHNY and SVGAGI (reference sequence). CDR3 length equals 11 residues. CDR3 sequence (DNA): TGTGCCAGCAGTTTCGTCGAGGAAGCTTTCTTT. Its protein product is CASSFVEEAFF.

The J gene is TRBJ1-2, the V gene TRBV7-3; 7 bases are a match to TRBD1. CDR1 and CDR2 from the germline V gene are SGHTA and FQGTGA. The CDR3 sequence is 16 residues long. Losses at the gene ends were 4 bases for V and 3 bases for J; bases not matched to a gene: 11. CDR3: CASSSKERQGHYGYTF. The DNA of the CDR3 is TGTGCCAGCAGCTCGAAAGAGCGACAGGGCCACTATGGCTACACCTTC. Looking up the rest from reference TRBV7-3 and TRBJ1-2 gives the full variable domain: GAGVSQTPSNKVTEKGKYVELRCDPISGHTALYWYRQSLGQGPEFLIYFQGTGAADDSGLPNDRFFAVRPEGSVSTLKIQRTERGDSAVYLCASSSKERQGHYGYTFGSGTRLTVV.

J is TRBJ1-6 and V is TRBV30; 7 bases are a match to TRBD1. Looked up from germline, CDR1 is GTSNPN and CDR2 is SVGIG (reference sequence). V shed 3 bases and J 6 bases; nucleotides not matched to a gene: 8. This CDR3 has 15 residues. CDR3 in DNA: TGTGCCTGGAGGGGACCGGGACAGACTAATTCACCCCTCCACTTT. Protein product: CAWRGPGQTNSPLHF.

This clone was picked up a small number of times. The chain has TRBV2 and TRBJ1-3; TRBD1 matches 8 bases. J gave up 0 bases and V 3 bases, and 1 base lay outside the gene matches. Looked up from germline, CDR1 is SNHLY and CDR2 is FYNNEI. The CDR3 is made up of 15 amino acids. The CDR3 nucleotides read TGTGCCAGCAGTGAGGGACAGGCCTCTGGAAACACCATATATTTT. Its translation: CASSEGQASGNTIYF.

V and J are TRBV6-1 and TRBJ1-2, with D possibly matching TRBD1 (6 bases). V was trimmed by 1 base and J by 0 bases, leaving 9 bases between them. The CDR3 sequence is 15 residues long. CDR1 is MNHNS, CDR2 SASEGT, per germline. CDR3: CASSEGTDPNYGYTF. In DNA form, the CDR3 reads TGTGCCAGCAGTGAAGGGACAGACCCTAACTATGGCTACACCTTC.

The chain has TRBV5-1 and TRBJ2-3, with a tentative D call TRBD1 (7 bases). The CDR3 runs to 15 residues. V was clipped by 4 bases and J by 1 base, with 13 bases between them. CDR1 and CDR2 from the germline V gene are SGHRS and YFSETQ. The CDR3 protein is CASSLQGGGTDTQYF. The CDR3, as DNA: TGCGCCAGCAGCCTGCAGGGGGGCGGCACAGATACGCAGTATTTT.